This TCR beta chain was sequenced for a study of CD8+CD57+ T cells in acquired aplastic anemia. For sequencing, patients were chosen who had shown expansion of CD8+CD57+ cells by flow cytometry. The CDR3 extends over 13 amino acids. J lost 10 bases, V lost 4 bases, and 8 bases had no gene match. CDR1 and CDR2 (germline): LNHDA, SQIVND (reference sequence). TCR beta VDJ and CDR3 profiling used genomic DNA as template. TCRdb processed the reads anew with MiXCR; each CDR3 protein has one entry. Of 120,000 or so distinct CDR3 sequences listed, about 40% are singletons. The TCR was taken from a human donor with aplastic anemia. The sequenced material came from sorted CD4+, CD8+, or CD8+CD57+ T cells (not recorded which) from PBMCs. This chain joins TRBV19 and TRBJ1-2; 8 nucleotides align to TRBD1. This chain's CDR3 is CASSTIGDRYYTF. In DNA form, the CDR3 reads TGTGCCAGTAGTACCATCGGGGACAGGTACTACACCTTC.